Included here is one TCR beta chain sequence, with context. Antigen unknown. This record comes from a study of siplizumab effects on memory and regulatory T cells. Regarding the study as a whole: Unstimulated subsets captured only a minor fraction of alloreactive clones.

CDR3 size: 13 residues. CDR1 LNHDA and CDR2 SQIVND come from the germline V gene (reference sequence). The V and J ends lost 7 bases and 4 bases respectively, with 11 bases between them. Assays covered about 10^5 TCR templates per sample. Produced via immunoSEQ multiplex PCR; TCRdb's table is partial and in-frame only. The data contain 90,000 to 120,000 clones, roughly 93% of them singletons. Sequenced sample: Tregs sorted from blood. The clonotype comes from a human donor in good health. The J gene is TRBJ1-5, the V gene TRBV19; D is ambiguous. CDR3 nucleotides: TGTGCCAGTAAGGACTCCTATAATCAGCCCCAGCATTTT. It specifies CASKDSYNQPQHF.